These 19 T cell receptor beta chains came from one sample sequenced in a study of blood T cell repertoires in COVID-19. Data came from immunoSEQ multiplex PCR; TCRdb stores just in-frame clones and leaves some out. The sample lists more than 250,000 clones, 87% occurring once. Sequencing was performed on PBMCs or T cells enriched from blood (not recorded which). The origin of the receptors is a woman aged 25 to 39 who had recovered from COVID-19.

The chain carries TRBV10-3 and TRBJ1-2, with D possibly TRBD1 on 5 matching bases. Germline loops: CDR1 ENHRY, CDR2 SYGVKD. The V end was cut by 1 base, the J end by 3 bases, with 9 bases between. This CDR3 has 14 residues. The CDR3 sequence: CAISELGRDYGYTF. In DNA, the CDR3 is TGTGCCATCAGTGAGTTAGGCAGGGACTATGGCTACACCTTC.

The rearrangement joins TRBV2 to TRBJ1-1; perhaps TRBD1 as D (5 bases). V lost 6 bases, J lost 7 bases, and 12 bases lay in between. CDR3 length equals 12 residues. The germline gives CDR1 SNHLY, CDR2 FYNNEI. CDR3 protein: CASSTWGGEAFF. The DNA of the CDR3 is TGTGCCAGCAGCACTTGGGGCGGTGAAGCTTTCTTT.

This chain connects TRBV10-3 to TRBJ2-5; TRBD1 matches 10 bases. Germline V gene sequence: CDR1 ENHRY, CDR2 SYGVKD. Trimming removed 6 bases from V and 3 bases from J; junction bases left unmatched: 4. The CDR3 length is 14 residues. The CDR3 DNA is TGTGCCATCAGAGGGGACAGGGGAGAAGAGACCCAGTACTTC. Amino acid sequence: CAIRGDRGEETQYF.

The rearrangement joins TRBV28 to TRBJ2-7, with 9 bases identical to TRBD1. The trim removed 6 bases at V and 4 bases at J, leaving 16 bases unmatched. CDR3 size: 17 residues. The V gene's germline CDR1 is MDHEN and CDR2 SYDVKM. CDR3 DNA: TGTGCCAGCAGCCACCCCAGGACAGGGGACGACCGTTACGAGCAGTACTTC. Translating it yields CASSHPRTGDDRYEQYF.

The rearrangement uses TRBV7-9 and TRBJ1-2; D is unresolved. The CDR3 has 12 amino acids. The germline V gene encodes CDR1 SEHNR and CDR2 FQNEAQ (reference sequence). V was clipped by 5 bases and J by 7 bases, with 11 bases between them. Here the CDR3 DNA reads TGTGCCAGCAGCCCCGGTAGTCTTGGCTACACCTTC. It specifies CASSPGSLGYTF.

The sample holds a few counts of this clone. This chain connects TRBV27 to TRBJ2-3; 8 bases match TRBD2. The junction had 3 bases not matched to a gene; V was cut back by 6 bases and J by 1 base. There are 14 residues in the CDR3. Germline V gene sequence: CDR1 MNHEY, CDR2 SMNVEV (reference sequence). The CDR3 DNA reads as TGTGCCAGCAGATTCGGGGGGGGCACAGATACGCAGTATTTT. Amino acid sequence: CASRFGGGTDTQYF.

The chain recombines TRBV5-1 with TRBJ1-1, with no clear D. The ends were cut back, 6 bases at V and 1 base at J, with 16 bases in the middle. The CDR3 is made up of 15 amino acids. Germline CDR1 reads SGHRS; CDR2 reads YFSETQ. The CDR3 spells CASTGGGRENTEAFF. CDR3 nucleotides: TGCGCCAGCACGGGAGGAGGGAGGGAGAACACTGAAGCTTTCTTT.

This clone was recorded only once. A much larger clonotype is one base distant, so this may be a read error. The chain carries TRBV7-9 and TRBJ2-2, with D maybe TRBD2 (6 bases). V lost 4 bases to trimming and J lost 3 bases, with 9 bases between them. The CDR3 loop spans 14 amino acids. CDR1 is SEHNR, CDR2 FQNEAQ, per germline (reference sequence). DNA for the CDR3: TGTGCCAGCAGCTCGGGACTGCACACCGGGGAGCTGTTTTTT. It is translated as CASSSGLHTGELFF.

The rearrangement uses TRBV9 and TRBJ2-7; TRBD1 agrees at 10 bases. Per the germline V gene, CDR1 is SGDLS and CDR2 is YYNGEE. The CDR3 runs to 16 residues. Trimming took 4 bases from V and 2 from J; bases not matched to a gene: 9. CDR3 amino acids: CASSPGRGQGPYEQYF. CDR3 nucleotides: TGTGCCAGCAGCCCGGGAAGGGGACAGGGGCCCTACGAGCAGTACTTC.

The chain couples TRBV7-9 to TRBJ2-3; perhaps TRBD2 as D (5 bases). In germline, CDR1 is SEHNR, CDR2 FQNEAQ (reference sequence). Trimming cost V 1 base and J 4 bases, with 9 bases left between them. The CDR3 consists of 14 residues. The CDR3 loop reads CASSLVPEADTQYF. CDR3 DNA: TGTGCCAGCAGCTTAGTTCCGGAGGCAGATACGCAGTATTTT. Full variable domain (outside the CDR3, taken from reference TRBV7-9 and TRBJ2-3): DTGVSQNPRHKITKRGQNVTFRCDPISEHNRLYWYRQTLGQGPEFLTYFQNEAQLEKSRLLSDRFSAERPKGSFSTLEIQRTEQGDSAMYLCASSLVPEADTQYFGPGTRLTVL.

The chain links TRBV18 to TRBJ1-1; 7 bases are a match to TRBD1. From germline, CDR1 is KGHSH and CDR2 LQKENI. The V and J ends lost 0 bases and 11 bases, in that order; junction bases with no gene match: 6. The CDR3 spans 13 residues. The CDR3 loop is CASSPPGTVTAFF. The CDR3 DNA sequence: TGTGCCAGCTCACCACCCGGGACAGTGACGGCTTTCTTT. Using reference TRBV18 and TRBJ1-1 for the parts outside the CDR3, the full variable domain is NAGVMQNPRHLVRRRGQEARLRCSPMKGHSHVYWYRQLPEEGLKFMVYLQKENIIDESGMPKERFSAEFPKEGPSILRIQQVVRGDSAAYFCASSPPGTVTAFFGQGTRLTVV.

The chain is built from TRBV2 and TRBJ1-3; D call uncertain. V lost 8 bases and J lost 2, with 7 bases in between. CDR1 and CDR2 from the germline V gene are SNHLY and FYNNEI. CDR3 length: 12 residues. The CDR3 DNA is TGTGCCAGCGAGGAGGCTGGAAACACCATATATTTT. This codes for CASEEAGNTIYF.

CDR3 coding DNA: TGTGCCAGCAGCTTAGAGGCGGGTGGCCGGACACCCCTCCACTTT. Protein product: CASSLEAGGRTPLHF. The chain uses TRBV11-1 and TRBJ1-6, with D hard to call. There are 15 residues in the CDR3. The germline gives CDR1 SGHAT, CDR2 FQDESV (reference sequence). Trimming shortened V by 1 base and J by 11 bases, and 15 bases separated the two germline ends. The variable domain in full, completed from reference TRBV11-1 and TRBJ1-6, reads EAEVAQSPRYKITEKSQAVAFWCDPISGHATLYWYRQILGQGPELLVQFQDESVVDDSQLPKDRFSAERLKGVDSTLKIQPAELGDSAMYLCASSLEAGGRTPLHFGNGTRLTVT.

The J gene is TRBJ1-1, the V gene TRBV7-9; TRBD1 aligns across 8 bases. V shed 4 bases and J 1 base; nucleotides not matched to a gene: 2. The germline V gene encodes CDR1 SEHNR and CDR2 FQNEAQ (reference sequence). The CDR3 contains 14 residues. This CDR3 is CASSSGTGNTEAFF. The CDR3 nucleotides are TGTGCCAGCAGCTCGGGGACAGGGAACACTGAAGCTTTCTTT.

This chain joins TRBV4-2 and TRBJ2-5, with a tentative D call TRBD2 (6 bases). The CDR3 contains 14 residues. From germline, CDR1 is LGHNA and CDR2 YNFKEQ. V gave up 3 bases and J gave up 2 bases, with 10 bases separating them. For the CDR3, the DNA is TGTGCCAGCAGCCACTCGGGGGTTCAAGAGACCCAGTACTTC. Translating it yields CASSHSGVQETQYF.

This clone was counted only a few times. The chain is built from TRBV6-1 and TRBJ2-7, with a possible D match to TRBD1 (5 bases). CDR1 and CDR2 (germline): MNHNS, SASEGT. Trimming pared 2 bases from V and 6 bases from J, leaving 8 bases between. The CDR3 contains 12 residues. The CDR3 sequence is CASSEQGSEQYF. The DNA for the CDR3 is TGTGCCAGCAGTGAACAGGGCTCCGAGCAGTACTTC.

The chain couples TRBV6-2 or TRBV6-3 to TRBJ2-5; D is perhaps TRBD2 (5 bases). Trimming took 4 bases from V and 4 from J, leaving 19 bases between them. The CDR3 sequence is 16 residues long. CDR1 and CDR2 (germline): MNHEY, SVGEGT. The chain's CDR3 is CASSSQTRISSETQYF. The CDR3 DNA reads TGTGCCAGCAGTTCCCAAACTAGAATCTCCTCAGAGACCCAGTACTTC.

The rearrangement links TRBV28 to TRBJ1-4; D gene unclear. Trimming cost V 6 bases and J 7 bases, with 12 bases left between them. The CDR3 covers 13 residues. The germline V gene encodes CDR1 MDHEN and CDR2 SYDVKM. In DNA, the CDR3 is TGTGCCAGCAGGGTTCCGGGTGGTGAAAAACTGTTTTTT. It yields the protein CASRVPGGEKLFF.

The CDR3 coding sequence is TGCGCCAGCAGCCTCCAGGCCGGGACAGGGTACGAGACCCAGTACTTC. Translating gives CASSLQAGTGYETQYF. The chain has TRBV5-1 and TRBJ2-5; 9 bases fit TRBD1. J lost 5 bases, V lost 4 bases, and 12 bases had no gene match. CDR1 and CDR2 (germline): SGHRS, YFSETQ. The CDR3 runs to 16 residues.